Each of the 25 T cell receptor beta chains below was sequenced from the same sample in a study of control samples from healthy donors and cancer patients. Here immunoSEQ multiplex PCR was the method, and the copy in TCRdb shows in-frame clones only, minus some. Of some 87,000 clones in the sample, around 80% were seen once. Sequenced sample: PBMCs. Receptors were obtained from a man aged 55 to 70 with head and neck cancer.

V gene TRBV28 combines with J gene TRBJ1-3; 12 bases agree with TRBD1. This CDR3 is 16 amino acids long. After removal of 5 bases from V and 2 bases from J, the junction contained 4 bases not matched to a gene. The germline V gene encodes CDR1 MDHEN and CDR2 SYDVKM. The CDR3 reads CASSPRDRGPGNTIYF. The CDR3 DNA reads TGTGCCAGCAGTCCCCGGGACAGGGGGCCTGGAAACACCATATATTTT.

The CDR3 sequence is CATSDSTSATTVDEQFF. Here the CDR3 DNA reads TGTGCCACCAGTGATTCCACTAGCGCTACTACTGTCGATGAGCAGTTCTTC. The V and J genes are TRBV24-1 and TRBJ2-1; 7 bases are shared with TRBD2. The CDR3 runs to 17 residues. V lost 2 bases, J lost 8 bases, and 14 bases stayed unmatched. Germline V lookup: CDR1 KGHDR, CDR2 SFDVKD.

V gene TRBV5-6 combines with J gene TRBJ2-5; D gene uncertain. The CDR3 totals 11 residues. The germline gives CDR1 SGHDT, CDR2 YYEEEE. V dropped 2 bases and J dropped 4 bases, with 3 bases sitting between them. CDR3 DNA: TGTGCCAGCAGCTTAGCAGAGACCCAGTACTTC. This sequence encodes CASSLAETQYF.

This clone was found once. The rearrangement links TRBV6-5 to TRBJ1-1; no clear D gene. V was shortened by 0 bases and J by 1 base, with 3 bases between the two germline ends. Germline V CDR1 and CDR2: MNHEY, SVGAGI. This CDR3 comprises 13 residues. CDR3 nucleotide sequence: TGTGCCAGCAGTTACTCGCAGAACACTGAAGCTTTCTTT. Protein sequence: CASSYSQNTEAFF.

The chain is built from TRBV2 and TRBJ2-7; the D is unclear. V was shortened by 3 bases and J by 0 bases, with 6 bases between the two germline ends. The CDR3 loop spans 13 amino acids. From germline, CDR1 is SNHLY and CDR2 FYNNEI. The CDR3 loop reads CASSEQSSYEQYF. CDR3 DNA: TGTGCCAGCAGTGAGCAAAGCTCCTACGAGCAGTACTTC.

The chain uses TRBV5-1 and TRBJ1-1; possibly TRBD1 for D (5 bases). V shed 5 bases and J shed 0 bases, with 11 bases lying between them. CDR1 is SGHRS, CDR2 YFSETQ, per germline. The CDR3 is 14 amino acids. The CDR3 reads CASRRGEVNTEAFF. The CDR3 region has the DNA TGCGCCAGCAGACGAGGGGAGGTGAACACTGAAGCTTTCTTT.

J is TRBJ1-4 and V is TRBV5-6; 8 nucleotides match TRBD1. Germline-derived CDR1 and CDR2 are SGHDT and YYEEEE. Trimming at V came to 4 bases and at J to 6 bases, leaving 8 bases not matched to a gene. CDR3 length: 15 residues. CDR3 nucleotide sequence: TGTGCCAGCAGCATCTGGACAGGGACGGATGAAAAACTGTTTTTT. The encoded protein is CASSIWTGTDEKLFF.

The rearrangement links TRBV5-6 to TRBJ2-6; no definite D call. CDR1 SGHDT and CDR2 YYEEEE come from the germline V gene. CDR3 length: 14 amino acids. Trimming took off 0 bases at V and 0 bases at J, with 1 base between the two ends. CDR3: CASSLGSGANVLTF. CDR3 bases: TGTGCCAGCAGCTTGGGCTCTGGGGCCAACGTCCTGACTTTC. Together with reference TRBV5-6 and TRBJ2-6, the CDR3 gives the full variable domain: DAGVTQSPTHLIKTRGQQVTLRCSPKSGHDTVSWYQQALGQGPQFIFQYYEEEERQRGNFPDRFSGHQFPNYSSELNVNALLLGDSALYLCASSLGSGANVLTFGAGSRLTVL.

This sequence joins TRBV11-2 and TRBJ2-2; 10 nucleotides align to TRBD1. Germline lookup yields CDR1 SGHAT and CDR2 FQNNGV. CDR3 length: 15 residues. Trimming took 5 bases from V and 6 from J; bases not matched to a gene: 6. The CDR3 nucleotides read TGTGCCAGCAGCCACGACAGGGGGCGAGCCGGGGAGCTGTTTTTT. Translated, it gives CASSHDRGRAGELFF.

The chain carries TRBV20-1 and TRBJ2-7; a possible D gene is TRBD2 (5 bases). In germline, CDR1 is DFQATT, CDR2 SNEGSKA (reference sequence). This CDR3 comprises 11 residues. V lost 5 bases and J 3 bases, leaving 8 bases between the germline ends. This chain's CDR3 is CSALGGYEQYF. The CDR3 DNA follows: TGCAGTGCTCTCGGAGGCTACGAGCAGTACTTC.

This chain connects TRBV18 to TRBJ2-1, with unresolved D. V lost 0 bases and J lost 2, with 8 bases in between. This CDR3 spans 15 amino acids. Germline V gives CDR1 KGHSH, CDR2 LQKENI. CDR3 in amino acids: CASSPPQTTYNEQFF. CDR3 sequence (DNA): TGTGCCAGCTCACCACCCCAGACAACCTACAATGAGCAGTTCTTC. The full variable domain, rest sourced from reference TRBV18 and TRBJ2-1, is NAGVMQNPRHLVRRRGQEARLRCSPMKGHSHVYWYRQLPEEGLKFMVYLQKENIIDESGMPKERFSAEFPKEGPSILRIQQVVRGDSAAYFCASSPPQTTYNEQFFGPGTRLTVL.

This chain links TRBV7-7 with TRBJ2-1; the D is unclear. The CDR3 contains 13 residues. The germline V gene encodes CDR1 SSHAT and CDR2 FNYEAQ (reference sequence). Trimming left V 1 base short and J 9 bases short, with 10 bases between. CDR3 sequence (DNA): TGTGCCAGCAGCTTAGATATTGAAGGTGAGCAGTTCTTC. Its protein is CASSLDIEGEQFF. Combining the CDR3 with reference TRBV7-7 and TRBJ2-1 gives the whole variable domain GAGVSQSPRYKVTKRGQDVTLRCDPISSHATLYWYQQALGQGPEFLTYFNYEAQPDKSGLPSDRFSAERPEGSISTLTIQRTEQRDSAMYRCASSLDIEGEQFFGPGTRLTVL.

This clone was seen just once. This chain links TRBV28 with TRBJ2-1, with TRBD2 matching 15 bases. The CDR3 is 19 residues long. The V gene end was trimmed by 3 bases and the J gene end by 5 bases; junction bases not matched to a gene: 11. Germline V gene data show CDR1 as MDHEN and CDR2 as SYDVKM. CDR3 bases: TGTGCCAGCAGTTTCCCCCAGGGACTAGCGGGAGGCCTCCACAATGAGCAGTTCTTC. As protein: CASSFPQGLAGGLHNEQFF.

This sequence joins TRBV5-4 and TRBJ2-5; D uncertain. Trimming removed 3 bases from V and 5 bases from J, with 17 bases in between. The CDR3 is made up of 15 amino acids. Per germline, CDR1 SGHNT and CDR2 YYREEE (reference sequence). CDR3 amino acids: CASSSAQGLWETQYF. The DNA for the CDR3 is TGTGCCAGCAGCTCAGCGCAAGGGCTGTGGGAGACCCAGTACTTC.

This chain connects TRBV7-9 to TRBJ2-2; no clear D gene. The germline V gene has CDR1 SEHNR and CDR2 FQNEAQ (reference sequence). Trimming removed 5 bases from V and 5 bases from J, with 9 bases in between. The CDR3 loop spans 13 amino acids. For the CDR3, the DNA is TGTGCCAGCAGCCTATGGGTTACCGGGGAGCTGTTTTTT. Its protein is CASSLWVTGELFF.

The rearrangement joins TRBV3-1 (or the pseudogene TRBV3-2) to TRBJ1-4, with TRBD1 matching 12 bases. This CDR3 spans 18 amino acids. Germline V gene lookup returns CDR1 LGHDT and CDR2 YNNKEL (reference sequence). Trimming removed 1 base from V and 3 bases from J; junction bases left unmatched: 6. CDR3 nucleotides: TGTGCCAGCAGCCAAGGGGGGACAGGGGGCTTGGCTAATGAAAAACTGTTTTTT. This encodes CASSQGGTGGLANEKLFF.

The chain is built from TRBV6-5 and TRBJ1-1; D remains unclear. The CDR3 consists of 12 residues. V lost 3 bases and J 5 bases, leaving 7 bases between the germline ends. CDR1 and CDR2 from the germline V gene are MNHEY and SVGAGI. The CDR3, as DNA: TGTGCCAGCAGTTATGGGATGACTGAAGCTTTCTTT. It translates to CASSYGMTEAFF.

This chain links TRBV3-1 (or the pseudogene TRBV3-2) with TRBJ1-6; D remains ambiguous. The CDR3 has 12 residues. Germline V CDR1 and CDR2: LGHDT, YNNKEL (reference sequence). The germline V and J ends were trimmed by 4 bases and 7 bases, with 5 bases remaining between them. The CDR3 loop reads CASSLGNSPLHF. DNA for the CDR3: TGTGCCAGCAGCCTCGGGAATTCACCCCTCCACTTT.

The V and J genes are TRBV6-5 and TRBJ1-6; D might be TRBD1 (6 bases). This CDR3 contains 16 residues. V was cut by 0 bases and J by 11 bases, with 17 bases left in between. CDR1 and CDR2 (germline): MNHEY, SVGAGI. The CDR3, as DNA: TGTGCCAGCAGTTACTCGAGGGCCGGGGGCCAGGCACCCCTCCACTTT. This gives the protein CASSYSRAGGQAPLHF.

V gene TRBV10-1 combines with J gene TRBJ2-7, with D unresolved. CDR1 WNHNN and CDR2 SYGVQD come from the germline V gene (reference sequence). The CDR3 covers 12 residues. V was clipped by 0 bases and J by 4 bases, with 4 bases between them. CDR3 in DNA: TGCGCCAGCAGTGAGTCGGGTTACGAGCAGTACTTC. It codes for CASSESGYEQYF.

The table lists this clone with a few counts. The rearrangement links TRBV18 to TRBJ1-6; 7 nucleotides match TRBD1. The germline V gene has CDR1 KGHSH and CDR2 LQKENI. This CDR3 spans 14 amino acids. V was clipped by 6 bases and J by 10 bases; unmatched bases: 9. DNA of the CDR3: TGTGCCAGCTCTCCGGACAGGTTAGGATCACCCCTCCACTTT. Protein sequence: CASSPDRLGSPLHF.

This rearrangement joins TRBV7-8 to TRBJ2-1, with no clear D. V was trimmed by 1 base and J by 9 bases, leaving 13 bases between them. Germline V gene lookup returns CDR1 SGHVS and CDR2 FQNEAQ. The CDR3 sequence is 14 residues long. CDR3 nucleotide sequence: TGTGCCAGCAGCTTAGGCTCTTATTGGGTTGAGCAGTTCTTC. As protein: CASSLGSYWVEQFF.

The chain couples TRBV7-9 to TRBJ2-3; D remains unclear. CDR1 SEHNR and CDR2 FQNEAQ come from the germline V gene (reference sequence). The CDR3 sequence is 14 residues long. V was shortened by 3 bases and J by 1 base, with 8 bases between the two germline ends. CDR3 in amino acids: CASSFTGRTDTQYF. CDR3 in DNA: TGTGCCAGCAGCTTTACCGGACGCACAGATACGCAGTATTTT.

The J gene is TRBJ2-1, the V gene TRBV5-1; TRBD1 aligns across 7 bases. The V segment lost 3 bases and the J segment 2 bases; nucleotides outside the gene matches: 5. The CDR3 loop spans 15 amino acids. Germline V gene sequence: CDR1 SGHRS, CDR2 YFSETQ. The CDR3 loop reads CASSSQGVTYNEQFF. The DNA for the CDR3 is TGCGCCAGCAGCTCCCAGGGGGTGACCTACAATGAGCAGTTCTTC.

The chain is built from TRBV19 and TRBJ1-2; D call uncertain. Germline values: CDR1 LNHDA, CDR2 SQIVND (reference sequence). CDR3 length equals 14 residues. V was cut by 4 bases and J by 4 bases, with 13 bases left in between. The CDR3 protein is CASSRGPSFYGYTF. The DNA for the CDR3 is TGTGCCAGTAGTAGGGGTCCGAGTTTCTATGGCTACACCTTC.